The source of this T cell receptor (beta chain) is a study of sequential checkpoint blockade in melanoma. In the study overall: Patients were randomized 1:1 to nivolumab-then-ipilimumab or ipilimumab-then-nivolumab first-line.

Assay used: immunoSEQ multiplex PCR; TCRdb lists only in-frame clones, some missing. The profile shows a few thousand clones, around 72% of them singletons. The CDR3 contains 13 residues. V was shortened by 6 bases and J by 0 bases, with 9 bases between the two germline ends. The germline V gene has CDR1 SGHVS and CDR2 FNYEAQ. Regarding treatment: randomized to nivolumab then ipilimumab (arm A) or the reverse (arm B). None of the patients previously received DNA-damaging chemotherapy. Sorted cells were live CD3+CD8+, lacking CD19 and CD56, from PBMCs. The chain links TRBV7-6 to TRBJ2-7, with a possible D match to TRBD2 (5 bases). This specimen was CD8+ T cells sorted from blood (inferred from file names), taken from a patient given nivolumab and ipilimumab in sequence. The clonotype was recovered from a human donor with melanoma. The CDR3, as DNA: TGTGCCAGCAGGGACGGACTCTCCTACGAGCAGTACTTC. Amino acid sequence: CASRDGLSYEQYF.